This TCR beta chain was sequenced for a study of T cell responses to AZD1222 COVID-19 vaccine (dated by TCRdb to about 2021). As for the study more broadly: TCR sequencing was performed for 233 trial participants, of whom some 200 were given two doses of AZD1222 and some 26 were given two doses of MenACWY control vaccine. Enrollment into the trials was organized by age into subgroups of 18-55, 56-69 and 70-plus years, and those subgroups contained about 160, 30 and 59 TCR-sequenced participants, respectively. The paper as a whole reports these results and caveats: After two AZD1222 doses, spike-specific TCR breadth and depth were significantly higher than at day 0 and than in MenACWY recipients. Conclusions about previously exposed vaccinees were limited because only six or seven AZD1222 recipients were SARS-CoV-2 seropositive at baseline. Most participants were white British and females outnumbered males, and the authors suggested that clonal diversity may have been underestimated. No day 14 peak-response samples were available, so repertoires were characterized only after the peak T cell response. The 56-69-year group was small, and its depth increase did not reach significance, likely because of low power. Reportedly, almost half of the unique spike-specific TCRs recognized epitopes lying outside the regions that are mutated in the B.1.351 and B.1.1.7 variants. Vaccine-associated CD4 TCRs spanned the whole spike protein, with dominant responses in regions 160-218 and 743-854.

The CDR3 regions of human TCRbeta chains were analyzed by immunosequencing. As for the original processing: TCRs in the repertoires were compared against a reference library of SARS-CoV-2-specific TCRs that had been generated with the MIRA antigen-specificity platform. Breadth was defined as the fraction of unique TCRs that were SARS-CoV-2-associated, and depth was defined as the fraction of total T cells that were SARS-CoV-2-associated. Using the MIRA data, every spike-specific TCR was mapped to the spike region that the TCR reacted to and assigned to either a CD4 or a CD8 class. Log10-transformed breadth and depth values were compared by one-way ANOVA with Sidak's multiple comparisons tests. TCRdb took this table from immuneACCESS and kept in-frame rearrangements with V and J called. Such tables lack part of the clones; where checked against another copy, unresolved V genes explain under half of the gap, and the rest is unexplained. That table supplies the V and J calls and clone size; D and trimming were determined from the DNA. The sample data list 150,000 to 190,000 clones, and 70% to 90% of these were observed just once. The ten largest clonotypes hold 6.9% of the sample.

The time point label, as the study defines it: sample from adult after SARS-CoV-2 infection, after symptom onset. Two convalescent COVID-19 patients, sampled after symptom onset from adults with prior SARS-CoV-2 infection, were also TCR-sequenced for comparison. On this clone itself: Its recognized antigen is unknown. No base-level quality is on record; no much larger clone is a single base apart.

The sample in question was peripheral blood, obtained after recovery from COVID-19. The TCR comes from an adult who had recovered from COVID-19.

For the CDR3, the sequence is CSVENGGGNEQFF. The base sequence is TGCAGCGTTGAAAACGGGGGAGGTAATGAGCAGTTCTTC. Recombination connected TRBV29-1 to TRBJ2-1; 6 matching bases give a weak D call of TRBD2. CDR1 and CDR2, looked up from the germline V gene, are SQVTM and ANQGSEA. The V and J ends are trimmed by 2 bases and 7 bases, leaving 12 bases between them. The CDR3, cysteine through phenylalanine, is 13 amino acids long. Kept here is only the CDR3 DNA, which spans 39 bases and is read in frame from base 1.